These 25 T cell receptor beta chains came from one sample sequenced in a study of T-cell memory formation after mild COVID-19. TCRdb analysed the 5' RACE reads with MiXCR anew, one entry per CDR3 protein. The sample yields 100,000 to 150,000 distinct CDR3 sequences, about a sixth seen once. The sample taken for sequencing was PBMCs or a T cell subset sorted from them (not recorded which). The receptor set was obtained from a young man who had mild COVID-19 (a few samples of this study predate the infection). Cell type and time point are not known.

This clonotype was seen a few times. The chain employs TRBV5-1 and TRBJ1-4; tentative D call: TRBD1 (6 bases). Germline CDR1 and CDR2: SGHRS and YFSETQ. This CDR3 contains 14 residues. Trimming removed 2 bases at V and 6 bases at J, with 11 bases between. The CDR3 spells CASSLDRIDEKLFF. In DNA form, the CDR3 reads TGCGCCAGCAGCTTAGACAGGATAGATGAAAAACTGTTTTTT.

This chain uses TRBV12-3 or TRBV12-4 with TRBJ2-7, with D uncertain. The CDR3 totals 13 residues. The V end lost 3 bases, the J end lost 2 bases, and 8 bases lay between the germline ends. DNA of the CDR3: TGTGCCAGCAGTTTTGGGAACGCCTACGAGCAGTACTTC. It encodes CASSFGNAYEQYF.

This clonotype has more than one count but fewer than ten. The chain employs TRBV5-1 and TRBJ2-3, with TRBD1 matching 8 bases. The CDR3 runs 16 residues. The ends lost 0 bases at V and 0 bases at J; junction bases unmatched: 3. Germline V gene sequence: CDR1 SGHRS, CDR2 YFSETQ. Written as DNA, the CDR3 is TGCGCCAGCAGCTTGGCCGGGACAGGCAGCACAGATACGCAGTATTTT. Amino acid sequence: CASSLAGTGSTDTQYF.

This chain uses TRBV11-2 with TRBJ2-7, with no clear D. CDR3 size: 12 residues. From germline, CDR1 is SGHAT and CDR2 FQNNGV. The germline V and J ends were trimmed by 0 bases and 0 bases, with 0 bases remaining between them. CDR3 DNA sequence: TGTGCCAGCAGCTTAGACTCCTACGAGCAGTACGTC. This gives the protein CASSLDSYEQYV.

The rearrangement links TRBV20-1 to TRBJ2-7, with TRBD2 as a possible D gene (5 bases). Trimming removed 3 bases at V and 2 bases at J, with 8 bases between. The CDR3 has 12 amino acids. Per germline, CDR1 DFQATT and CDR2 SNEGSKA (reference sequence). The CDR3 loop reads CSASEGPYEQYF. CDR3 bases: TGCAGTGCTAGCGAGGGTCCCTACGAGCAGTACTTC.

This clonotype was detected a few times. J is TRBJ2-3 and V is TRBV9; no definite D call. CDR1 is SGDLS, CDR2 YYNGEE, per germline. CDR3 length: 14 amino acids. V was trimmed by 0 bases and J by 2 bases, leaving 7 bases between them. The CDR3 nucleotides are TGTGCCAGCAGCGTAGACTACTCCACAGATACGCAGTATTTT. It specifies CASSVDYSTDTQYF.

The sample holds a few counts of this clonotype. The V and J genes are TRBV20-1 and TRBJ2-1, with TRBD1 as a possible D gene (5 bases). CDR1 and CDR2 (germline): DFQATT, SNEGSKA (reference sequence). The CDR3 length is 13 residues. V was cut by 5 bases and J by 0 bases, with 8 bases left in between. CDR3 coding DNA: TGCAGTGCTGGCAGGGACTCCTACAATGAGCAGTTCTTC. Encoded protein: CSAGRDSYNEQFF.

This clonotype showed up just a few times. The chain combines TRBV4-1 with TRBJ2-1, with 8 bases that match TRBD1. The germline CDR1 and CDR2 sequences are MGHRA and YSYEKL. The CDR3 is 15 amino acids. Trimming cost V 3 bases and J 12 bases; bases outside gene matches: 13. This CDR3 reads CASSHNSGGSPGQFF. CDR3 in DNA: TGCGCCAGCAGCCACAACTCAGGGGGCTCCCCCGGGCAGTTCTTC.

This clonotype occurred a few times. The CDR3 nucleotides read TGCGCCAGCAGCCAAGGATACGTCGGGGTAGATTATGGCTACACCTTC. Amino acid sequence: CASSQGYVGVDYGYTF. This sequence joins TRBV4-1 and TRBJ1-2; D uncertain. V was pared by 1 base and J by 5 bases, with 17 bases between. The CDR3 extends over 16 amino acids. Germline V gene data show CDR1 as MGHRA and CDR2 as YSYEKL.

The table lists this clonotype with a few counts. The genes are TRBV6-5 and TRBJ2-2; 7 bases fit TRBD1. This CDR3 contains 16 residues. Trimming at V came to 4 bases and at J to 8 bases, leaving 13 bases not matched to a gene. The germline gives CDR1 MNHEY, CDR2 SVGAGI. This CDR3 reads CASSFAQGSLVGELFF. The DNA of the CDR3 is TGTGCCAGCAGTTTCGCACAGGGGTCCCTCGTGGGGGAGCTGTTTTTT.

This clonotype was counted a few times. The chain is built from TRBV7-2 and TRBJ2-1; weak D call: TRBD1 (7 bases). Germline CDR1 reads SGHTA; CDR2 reads FQGNSA. This CDR3 comprises 15 residues. V shed 3 bases and J shed 8 bases, with 17 bases lying between them. CDR3 amino acids: CASSFYRGGGHEQFF. CDR3 nucleotides: TGTGCCAGCAGCTTCTACAGGGGAGGTGGGCATGAGCAGTTCTTC.

The CDR3 DNA follows: TGTGCCTGGAGTGTATGGGGGAGCAATCAGCCCCAGCATTTT. As protein: CAWSVWGSNQPQHF. The chain carries TRBV30 and TRBJ1-5; weak D call: TRBD1 (5 bases). Germline V gene data show CDR1 as GTSNPN and CDR2 as SVGIG (reference sequence). The CDR3 consists of 14 residues. The ends were cut back, 0 bases at V and 1 base at J, with 7 bases in the middle. The full variable domain, with the rest looked up from reference TRBV30 and TRBJ1-5, is SQTIHQWPATLVQPVGSPLSLECTVEGTSNPNLYWYRQAAGRGLQLLFYSVGIGQISSEVPQNLSASRPQDRQFILSSKKLLLSDSGFYLCAWSVWGSNQPQHFGDGTRLSIL.

The chain couples TRBV24-1 to TRBJ1-2; D uncertain. V gave up 3 bases and J gave up 8 bases, with 9 bases separating them. The CDR3 contains 12 residues. The germline V gene encodes CDR1 KGHDR and CDR2 SFDVKD. DNA of the CDR3: TGTGCCACCAGTGATATGAGCGGAGGCTACACCTTC. Translated: CATSDMSGGYTF.

The genes are TRBV19 and TRBJ1-2; no firm D call. Germline assignment: CDR1 LNHDA and CDR2 SQIVND (reference sequence). The V end was cut by 5 bases, the J end by 5 bases, with 6 bases between. The CDR3 length is 11 residues. The CDR3 loop reads CASSLDYGYTF. CDR3 bases: TGTGCCAGTAGTCTCGATTATGGCTACACCTTC.

Comments on this clonotype: Sequence at one end of the junction differs from germline and may be a read error. This chain joins TRBV6-1 and TRBJ2-1; D is perhaps TRBD1 (6 bases). Germline CDR1 MNHNS, CDR2 SASEGT. This CDR3 contains 12 residues. The CDR3 spells CASSDGTPTYYF. As DNA, the CDR3 is TGTGCCAGCAGTGACGGGACACCAACCTACTACTTC.

The rearrangement uses TRBV7-3 and TRBJ2-3; 10 bases fit TRBD1. CDR1 is SGHTA, CDR2 FQGTGA, per germline. CDR3 length: 16 residues. Germline trimming cut 5 bases from V and 5 bases from J; bases unmatched to any gene: 10. In nucleotides, the CDR3 is TGTGCCAGCAGCGAACCGTTGGGACAGGGGAAAGATACGCAGTATTTT. It codes for CASSEPLGQGKDTQYF.

This clonotype was counted ten times or more. The V gene is TRBV20-1, the J gene TRBJ2-5; the match to TRBD2 covers 14 bases. The V and J ends lost 5 bases and 3 bases, in that order; junction bases with no gene match: 2. Germline values: CDR1 DFQATT, CDR2 SNEGSKA (reference sequence). The CDR3 contains 14 residues. CDR3 in amino acids: CSARTSGGKETQYF. CDR3 nucleotide sequence: TGCAGTGCTCGGACTAGCGGGGGGAAAGAGACCCAGTACTTC.

This clonotype was found a few times. The rearrangement uses TRBV20-1 and TRBJ2-7; maybe TRBD2 (5 bases). Deletions cut 3 bases from V and 0 bases from J, with 12 bases between. Germline CDR1 and CDR2: DFQATT and SNEGSKA (reference sequence). This CDR3 region has 14 residues. The CDR3 DNA is TGCAGTGCTAGCTCGGACGGGGACTCCTACGAGCAGTACTTC. Its protein is CSASSDGDSYEQYF.

This clonotype was counted ten times or more. This chain links TRBV6-2 or TRBV6-3 with TRBJ2-7, with 9 positions matching TRBD1. Germline assignment: CDR1 MNHEY and CDR2 SVGEGT. The CDR3 has 17 amino acids. Trimming at V came to 2 bases and at J to 1 base, leaving 9 bases not matched to a gene. The CDR3 protein is CASSYPTGGERSYEQYF. CDR3 DNA sequence: TGTGCCAGCAGTTACCCAACAGGGGGCGAGAGGTCCTACGAGCAGTACTTC.

The chain joins TRBV6-5 to TRBJ2-7, with 9 bases that match TRBD1. Germline values: CDR1 MNHEY, CDR2 SVGAGI. The V segment lost 2 bases and the J segment 4 bases; nucleotides outside the gene matches: 3. This CDR3 comprises 14 residues. CDR3 sequence reads: CASSYEGQGYEQYF. CDR3 sequence (DNA): TGTGCCAGCAGTTACGAGGGACAGGGATACGAGCAGTACTTC.

The sample holds a few counts of this clonotype. The gene calls are TRBV20-1 and TRBJ1-3; 8 bases map to TRBD1. In germline, CDR1 is DFQATT, CDR2 SNEGSKA (reference sequence). V trimming: 2 bases; J trimming: 1 base; junction bases outside the gene matches: 1. The CDR3 covers 14 residues. CDR3 loop: CSARTGGSGNTIYF. CDR3 in DNA: TGCAGTGCTAGAACAGGGGGATCTGGAAACACCATATATTTT.

The V and J genes are TRBV6-2 or TRBV6-3 and TRBJ1-5, with D possibly TRBD1 on 6 matching bases. Per germline, CDR1 MNHEY and CDR2 SVGEGT. The CDR3 totals 14 residues. Trimming removed 2 bases from V and 6 bases from J, with 11 bases in between. This chain's CDR3 is CASSYGGRRQPQHF. The CDR3 DNA follows: TGTGCCAGCAGTTACGGGGGCCGGCGTCAGCCCCAGCATTTT.

Notes on this clonotype: Compared with germline, one end of the junction differs, possibly owing to a read error. The V gene is TRBV7-9, the J gene TRBJ1-2, with D unresolved. This CDR3 region has 12 residues. The V gene's germline CDR1 is SEHNR and CDR2 FQNEAQ (reference sequence). This CDR3 is CASSLEDRGYTF. The CDR3 DNA sequence: TGTGCCAGCAGTTTAGAGGACCGGGGCTACACCTTC.

V usage is TRBV3-1 and J usage is TRBJ2-3; 7 bases align to TRBD1. This CDR3 has 16 residues. V dropped 4 bases and J dropped 6; count of bases not matched to a gene: 13. Germline V gene data show CDR1 as LGHDT and CDR2 as YNNKEL (reference sequence). This CDR3 is CASSPRTGFEVDTQYF. CDR3 nucleotides: TGTGCCAGCAGCCCACGGACAGGATTCGAGGTGGATACGCAGTATTTT.

CDR3 sequence (DNA): TGTGCCAGCAGCTTAGCGTATCTTGACTATGGCTACACCTTC. Residues: CASSLAYLDYGYTF. The chain uses TRBV7-2 and TRBJ1-2; no clear D gene. CDR3 length equals 14 residues. CDR1 SGHTA and CDR2 FQGNSA come from the germline V gene. Trimming cost V 0 bases and J 3 bases, with 8 bases left between them. Filled out from reference TRBV7-2 and TRBJ1-2, the complete variable domain reads GAGVSQSPSNKVTEKGKDVELRCDPISGHTALYWYRQSLGQGLEFLIYFQGNSAPDKSGLPSDRFSAERTGGSVSTLTIQRTQQEDSAVYLCASSLAYLDYGYTFGSGTRLTVV.